What follows are 18 T cell receptor beta chains derived from one specimen sequenced in a study of yellow fever vaccine responses in identical twins. MiXCR, applied by TCRdb to the RT-PCR reads, yields one record per CDR3 protein. This table has about 2,800 distinct CDR3 sequences, just under 90% appearing once. The input for sequencing was T cells from blood (PBMCs), unsorted or a sorted subset (not recorded which), taken before or after yellow fever vaccination (not recorded which). All receptors derive from a female donor who received the yellow fever vaccine.

The chain employs TRBV5-5 and TRBJ2-3; D assignment may be TRBD1 or TRBD2 (5 bases each). Germline V gene lookup returns CDR1 SGHKS and CDR2 YYEKEE (reference sequence). Trimming took 4 bases from V and 1 from J, leaving 19 bases between them. The CDR3 extends over 17 amino acids. The CDR3 protein is CASSPRWGSGCTDTQYF. The CDR3 DNA reads as TGTGCCAGCAGCCCTAGGTGGGGGTCGGGGTGCACAGATACGCAGTATTTT.

This rearrangement joins TRBV20-1 to TRBJ1-5; TRBD1 matches 7 bases. Germline CDR1 DFQATT, CDR2 SNEGSKA (reference sequence). The V gene end was trimmed by 4 bases and the J gene end by 4 bases; junction bases not matched to a gene: 4. The CDR3 runs to 13 residues. CDR3: CSATRDRNQPQHF. The DNA for the CDR3 is TGCAGTGCTACCCGGGACAGAAATCAGCCCCAGCATTTT.

The rearrangement uses TRBV3-1 and TRBJ2-1; perhaps D is TRBD1 or TRBD2 (5 bases each). CDR3 size: 13 residues. Trimming shortened V by 0 bases and J by 15 bases, and 15 bases separated the two germline ends. The germline CDR1 and CDR2 sequences are LGHDT and YNNKEL (reference sequence). The CDR3 region is CASSQELGVRLFF. CDR3 nucleotide sequence: TGTGCCAGCAGCCAAGAATTGGGGGTGAGGCTGTTCTTC.

This chain uses TRBV4-2 with TRBJ2-7; 13 nucleotides agree with TRBD2. Germline loops: CDR1 LGHNA, CDR2 YNFKEQ. This CDR3 comprises 17 residues. Trimming took 1 base from V and 2 from J; bases not matched to a gene: 5. The chain's CDR3 is CASSQAGTSGNAYEQYF. The CDR3 DNA is TGTGCCAGCAGCCAAGCCGGGACTAGCGGGAACGCCTACGAGCAGTACTTC.

The rearrangement links TRBV18 to TRBJ2-5; no reliable D call. The CDR3 consists of 15 residues. Deletions cut 0 bases from V and 2 bases from J, with 10 bases between. Per the germline V gene, CDR1 is KGHSH and CDR2 is LQKENI. CDR3 loop: CASSPPVGQQETQYF. For the CDR3, the DNA is TGTGCCAGCTCACCACCGGTCGGGCAACAAGAGACCCAGTACTTC.

The genes are TRBV18 and TRBJ2-7, with D hard to call. V was shortened by 4 bases and J by 0 bases, with 4 bases between the two germline ends. Looked up from germline, CDR1 is KGHSH and CDR2 is LQKENI. The CDR3 loop spans 12 amino acids. The CDR3 spells CASSLSSYEQYF. CDR3 bases: TGTGCCAGCTCACTTAGCTCCTACGAGCAGTACTTC.

This chain links TRBV4-1 with TRBJ1-6; the match to TRBD1 covers 9 bases. The CDR3 has 15 residues. J gave up 7 bases and V 6 bases, and 7 bases lay outside the gene matches. CDR1 and CDR2 (germline): MGHRA, YSYEKL. The chain's CDR3 is CASSPGTGINSPLHF. DNA of the CDR3: TGCGCCAGCAGTCCCGGGACAGGGATAAATTCACCCCTCCACTTT.

J is TRBJ2-7 and V is TRBV5-6; unclear D gene. The CDR3 runs 14 residues. The V and J ends lost 6 bases and 2 bases respectively, with 15 bases between them. The germline V gene encodes CDR1 SGHDT and CDR2 YYEEEE. CDR3 amino acids: CASNFNPSPYEQYF. CDR3 DNA sequence: TGTGCCAGCAACTTTAACCCTTCACCCTACGAGCAGTACTTC.

The rearrangement joins TRBV5-4 to TRBJ2-4; D remains unclear. The ends were cut back, 0 bases at V and 0 bases at J, with 13 bases in the middle. CDR1 and CDR2 from the germline V gene are SGHNT and YYREEE (reference sequence). The CDR3 length is 17 residues. The CDR3 protein is CASSLVPDGKAKNIQYF. CDR3 DNA sequence: TGTGCCAGCAGCTTGGTCCCGGACGGAAAAGCCAAAAACATTCAGTACTTC.

This chain uses TRBV2 with TRBJ2-5; D might be TRBD1 or TRBD2, each matching 5 bases. The CDR3 has 16 residues. The ends were cut back, 4 bases at V and 2 bases at J, with 17 bases in the middle. The germline CDR1 and CDR2 sequences are SNHLY and FYNNEI. The CDR3 region has the DNA TGTGCCAGCAGTGGGGGAGACAGCCGACTGCAAGAGACCCAGTACTTC. Protein sequence: CASSGGDSRLQETQYF.

The J gene is TRBJ2-5, the V gene TRBV29-1; no reliable D call. CDR1 SQVTM and CDR2 ANQGSEA come from the germline V gene. Trimming removed 7 bases from V and 2 bases from J, with 14 bases in between. The CDR3 loop spans 13 amino acids. CDR3 sequence: CSAGEWLQETQYF. The CDR3 DNA follows: TGCAGCGCCGGAGAGTGGCTACAAGAGACCCAGTACTTC.

The chain recombines TRBV11-2 with TRBJ1-6; D might be TRBD1 (6 bases). This CDR3 is built from 15 residues. Germline V gene lookup returns CDR1 SGHAT and CDR2 FQNNGV. V dropped 5 bases and J dropped 6 bases, with 14 bases sitting between them. CDR3 DNA sequence: TGTGCCAGCAGCCCCAAAGGGGGTGGTAATTCACCCCTCCACTTT. Protein product: CASSPKGGGNSPLHF.

The chain has TRBV27 and TRBJ1-2; D is ambiguous. Germline loops: CDR1 MNHEY, CDR2 SMNVEV (reference sequence). This CDR3 is built from 13 residues. The V end lost 6 bases, the J end lost 0 bases, and 8 bases lay between the germline ends. The CDR3 region has the DNA TGTGCCAGCAGACCAAGAACTAACTATGGCTACACCTTC. Its protein product is CASRPRTNYGYTF.

The genes are TRBV29-1 and TRBJ2-5, with D possibly TRBD1 on 5 matching bases. CDR1 SQVTM and CDR2 ANQGSEA come from the germline V gene. This CDR3 contains 13 residues. V was trimmed by 4 bases and J by 0 bases, leaving 9 bases between them. CDR3 nucleotides: TGCAGCGTTGCTGACAGTTACCAAGAGACCCAGTACTTC. Its translation: CSVADSYQETQYF.

V and J are TRBV18 and TRBJ2-2, with unresolved D. Trimming shortened V by 3 bases and J by 6 bases, and 8 bases separated the two germline ends. The germline V gene has CDR1 KGHSH and CDR2 LQKENI. This CDR3 region has 13 residues. This chain's CDR3 is CASSPTTPGELFF. For the CDR3, the DNA is TGTGCCAGCTCACCTACAACCCCCGGGGAGCTGTTTTTT.

V usage is TRBV29-1 and J usage is TRBJ1-1; no definite D call. The CDR3 consists of 13 residues. Deletions cut 7 bases from V and 4 bases from J, with 16 bases between. CDR1 and CDR2 from the germline V gene are SQVTM and ANQGSEA. The CDR3 loop reads CSALWRTPTEAFF. The CDR3 nucleotides are TGCAGCGCCCTTTGGAGGACCCCCACTGAAGCTTTCTTT.

This chain joins TRBV11-1 and TRBJ2-5, with D possibly being TRBD1 or TRBD2 (7 bases each). The CDR3 has 13 amino acids. Trimming stripped 3 bases from V and 5 bases from J, with 10 bases between. CDR1 and CDR2 (germline): SGHAT, FQDESV (reference sequence). The CDR3 spells CASSFRGGETQYF. CDR3 in DNA: TGTGCCAGCAGCTTCAGGGGGGGGGAGACCCAGTACTTC. Using reference TRBV11-1 and TRBJ2-5 for the parts outside the CDR3, the full variable domain is EAEVAQSPRYKITEKSQAVAFWCDPISGHATLYWYRQILGQGPELLVQFQDESVVDDSQLPKDRFSAERLKGVDSTLKIQPAELGDSAMYLCASSFRGGETQYFGPGTRLLVL.

The gene calls are TRBV2 and TRBJ1-5; the D gene is possibly TRBD1 (6 bases). Germline values: CDR1 SNHLY, CDR2 FYNNEI. Trimming shortened V by 1 base and J by 3 bases, and 10 bases separated the two germline ends. The CDR3 covers 15 residues. CDR3 loop: CASSEGQENNQPQHF. Here the CDR3 DNA reads TGTGCCAGCAGTGAAGGACAGGAAAACAATCAGCCCCAGCATTTT.